These 10 T cell receptor beta chains share one sample of origin, sequenced in a study of response to subunit inactivated influenza vaccine. MiXCR, applied by TCRdb to the RT-PCR reads, yields one record per CDR3 protein. The table lists almost 600,000 distinct CDR3 sequences, about 14% of them singletons. Source: PBMCs from blood, taken 11 to 12 days after vaccination. The origin of the receptors is a man between 45 and 60 years old who received an inactivated influenza vaccine.

The chain combines TRBV7-2 with TRBJ1-5; 7 nucleotides align to TRBD1. The germline V gene has CDR1 SGHTA and CDR2 FQGNSA. V shed 5 bases, J shed 5 bases, and the junction held 12 bases outside the gene matches. The CDR3 consists of 16 residues. The CDR3 region is CASSTRGNRGYQPQHF. CDR3 bases: TGTGCCAGCAGCACTAGAGGTAACAGGGGTTATCAGCCCCAGCATTTT.

V is TRBV12-3 or TRBV12-4 and J is TRBJ1-2; D unresolved. The CDR3 spans 13 residues. V gave up 5 bases and J gave up 6 bases, with 13 bases separating them. For the CDR3, the DNA is TGTGCCAGCAGTCAACCGGGATCCCATGGCTACACCTTC. Translation: CASSQPGSHGYTF.

This clonotype was recorded many times. In DNA, the CDR3 is TGCAGCGTTGAAAGAGTTCCCGTCTCTGGGGCCAACGTCCTGACTTTC. Translated, it gives CSVERVPVSGANVLTF. The chain joins TRBV29-1 to TRBJ2-6, with D uncertain. The V end was cut by 2 bases, the J end by 0 bases, with 11 bases between. This CDR3 comprises 16 residues. Germline values: CDR1 SQVTM, CDR2 ANQGSEA.

This clonotype was detected ten times or more. The gene calls are TRBV3-1 and TRBJ2-7; 8 positions match TRBD2. Germline values: CDR1 LGHDT, CDR2 YNNKEL (reference sequence). J was trimmed by 5 bases and V by 5 bases; bases with no gene match: 5. This CDR3 spans 13 amino acids. The CDR3 reads CASSRAGVDEQYF. CDR3 nucleotide sequence: TGTGCCAGCAGCAGAGCGGGAGTTGACGAGCAGTACTTC.

The chain carries TRBV29-1 and TRBJ1-1; D is unclear. Trimming removed 1 base from V and 5 bases from J, with 11 bases in between. Per germline, CDR1 SQVTM and CDR2 ANQGSEA. This CDR3 comprises 13 residues. Here the CDR3 DNA reads TGCAGCGTTGAAGGCCAACGGAGGACTGAAGCTTTCTTT. It codes for CSVEGQRRTEAFF. The entire variable domain, with the rest obtained from reference TRBV29-1 and TRBJ1-1, is as follows: SAVISQKPSRDICQRGTSLTIQCQVDSQVTMMFWYRQQPGQSLTLIATANQGSEATYESGFVIDKFPISRPNLTFSTLTVSNMSPEDSSIYLCSVEGQRRTEAFFGQGTRLTVV.

V and J are TRBV5-1 and TRBJ2-7; D is uncertain. The CDR3 sequence is 13 residues long. V shed 0 bases and J shed 0 bases, with 4 bases lying between them. CDR1 is SGHRS, CDR2 YFSETQ, per germline. The CDR3 nucleotides are TGCGCCAGCAGCTTGGATACCTCCTACGAGCAGTACTTC. Translation: CASSLDTSYEQYF.

V and J are TRBV6-2 or TRBV6-3 and TRBJ2-7, with D unclear. Looked up from germline, CDR1 is MNHEY and CDR2 is SVGEGT. The V end was cut by 4 bases, the J end by 11 bases, with 18 bases between. This CDR3 contains 13 residues. CDR3 protein: CASSFTGPRSKYF. CDR3 coding DNA: TGTGCCAGCAGTTTTACCGGGCCCCGAAGTAAGTACTTC.

Only a few counts were recorded for this clonotype. The CDR3 protein is CASSSDWATNEKLFF. The CDR3, as DNA: TGTGCCAGCAGCTCCGATTGGGCAACTAATGAAAAACTGTTTTTT. The J gene is TRBJ1-4, the V gene TRBV7-6, with D hard to call. The CDR3 is 15 amino acids. Germline CDR1 SGHVS, CDR2 FNYEAQ. V dropped 4 bases and J dropped 0 bases, with 9 bases sitting between them. Complete variable domain (other parts from reference TRBV7-6 and TRBJ1-4): GAGVSQSPRYKVTKRGQDVALRCDPISGHVSLYWYRQALGQGPEFLTYFNYEAQQDKSGLPNDRFSAERPEGSISTLTIQRTEQRDSAMYRCASSSDWATNEKLFFGSGTQLSVL.

This clonotype has at least ten counts. The chain uses TRBV4-2 and TRBJ2-2, with 8 positions matching TRBD2. Germline values: CDR1 LGHNA, CDR2 YNFKEQ. V lost 1 base, J lost 5 bases, and 6 bases stayed unmatched. There are 16 residues in the CDR3. CDR3 residues: CASSQAGGLGTGELFF. CDR3 bases: TGTGCCAGCAGCCAAGCGGGGGGGCTTGGAACCGGGGAGCTGTTTTTT.

The CDR3 coding sequence is TGCAGTGCTAGAGATTCCACAGCGACGGACAGGGGTGGCTACACCTTC. As protein: CSARDSTATDRGGYTF. This chain joins TRBV20-1 and TRBJ1-2, with 9 bases lining up with TRBD1. The CDR3 extends over 16 amino acids. CDR1 and CDR2 from the germline V gene are DFQATT and SNEGSKA (reference sequence). V shed 0 bases, J shed 7 bases, and the junction held 12 bases outside the gene matches.